The following is a T cell receptor beta chain sequence with its context. This clonotype was counted ten times or more. What this receptor recognizes is not known. There are no base qualities to consult, and no much larger clone falls within one base. For unsorted PBMC libraries, 2 million PBMCs were used after storage in RNAlater at -80 degrees C until RNA extraction. The multiple sclerosis patients were enrolled in a US clinical protocol that used magnetic resonance imaging to evaluate disease progression. Peripheral blood underwent Ficoll-Hypaque density gradient centrifugation to isolate PBMCs, which were then cryopreserved in liquid nitrogen. This entry belongs to a study of neurological immune-mediated disorders (dated by TCRdb to the late 2010s). Regarding the research as a whole: Among the 35 or so multiple sclerosis patients, approximately 30 had relapsing-remitting MS and 3 had secondary progressive MS. The roughly 110 TCR-beta libraries covered PBMC samples along with longitudinal samples, technical triplicates, and paired sorted CD4+ and CD8+ T-cell subsets. Using UMI-based sequencing, the study compared peripheral blood TCR-beta repertoires from patients with HTLV-I-associated myelopathy (HAM/TSP), patients with multiple sclerosis, and healthy controls. The cohort was made up of 68 subjects, consisting of some 15 HAM/TSP patients, around 35 multiple sclerosis patients and 20 healthy controls.

cDNA was synthesized by template-switch 5'RACE using a primer carrying a 10-nucleotide random unique molecular identifier by which each TCR transcript was tagged. Each sequencing run produced over 160 million TCR-beta sequences covering 15-18 subjects. The RNeasy kit was used for extraction of total RNA. The KAPA Real-time Library Amplification kit was used to amplify TCR-beta VDJ regions with primers targeting the TCR constant region and the 5'RACE anchor. A first PCR added sample indexes and Illumina adaptors, after which a second PCR increased the library yield. After purification with Ampure beads, the TCR product of roughly 650 bp was size-selected on a 2% E-gel SizeSelection system. Before pooling, library quality was assessed on a Bioanalyzer, concentration was determined with Qubit, and library quantification was performed with the Kapa Library Quantification kit. Libraries were sequenced paired-end 2 x 150 bp on an Illumina HiSeq 2500. To increase sequence diversity, about 23-30% phiX was spiked into each library pool. The study's processing was this. The quality-filtered reads were processed with the UMI-based MiGEC pipeline, whose error correction step removed more than 80% of the raw TCR sequences. VDJ genes were aligned to IMGT germline references, and each clonotype was defined by a unique CDR3 amino acid sequence together with V-J genes. Clonal expansion, Shannon diversity and CDR3 relatedness (CalcPairwiseDistances, ClusterSamples) were evaluated with VDJtools, and phylogenetic trees were built with CLCbio workbench. A clone was classed as expanded if it had 8 or more unique UMIs, a cutoff based on coefficient-of-variation modelling across technical triplicates. TCRdb passed the public sequencing reads through fastp at Q25 and MiXCR, retaining productive beta sequences. Entries are consolidated by CDR3 protein sequence, retaining the most common genes and DNA. The authors' filters were not applied to this entry. The sample includes about 70,000 distinct CDR3 sequences, with approximately 5% observed a single time. The leading ten clones occupy roughly 2.4% of the sample.

General study outcomes and caveats: No association of the MS cluster with clinical or MRI features was observed, and the need for larger cohorts was stated by the authors. Phylogenetic analysis grouped repertoires from 18 of 34 MS patients into a cluster of related CDR3 sequences, suggesting a possible repertoire-level signature. No identical CDR3 amino acid sequences were found to be shared among expanded clones across subjects, suggesting that TCR-beta repertoires were private in all groups. TCR clonal expansion was highest in HAM/TSP patients and lowest in MS patients, with MS patients falling below even healthy controls.

Sequenced: PBMCs. The TCR sequence derives from an older woman with multiple sclerosis.

The CDR3 reads CASSLKGYSNQPQHF. The DNA sequence is given as TGTGCCAGCAGTCTAAAAGGGTATAGCAATCAGCCCCAGCATTTT. The chain is made from TRBV2 and TRBJ1-5; there is no confident call for the D gene. Between the V and J ends, shortened by 5 bases and 0 bases respectively, the junction contains 11 bases. Based on the germline V gene, the CDR1 and CDR2 sequences are SNHLY and FYNNEI. The CDR3 holds 15 amino acids from the cysteine to the phenylalanine. The only DNA kept is the CDR3, 45 bases in frame from the first base. The entire variable domain, with the stretches around the CDR3 drawn from the reference TRBV2 and TRBJ1-5 proteins, is EPEVTQTPSHQVTQMGQEVILRCVPISNHLYFYWYRQILGQKVEFLVSFYNNEISEKSEIFDDQFSVERPDGSNFTLKIRSTKLEDSAMYFCASSLKGYSNQPQHFGDGTRLSIL.